This passage covers 21 T cell receptor beta chains from one sample sequenced in a study of T cell responses to AZD1222 COVID-19 vaccine (dated by TCRdb to 2020 to 2022). Explained via the paper, the time point label denotes: about 28 days (+/-7) after the second vaccine dose. Libraries were constructed by the immunoSEQ multiplex PCR assay. Held by TCRdb, this immuneACCESS table contains in-frame sequences only and omits some clones. Under half of the omission traces to an unresolved V gene where checked; the cause of the rest is unknown. Counted in this sample were more than 90,000 clones; more than 70% of them appeared once. The leading ten clones occupy more than 8.5% of the sample. Sequences were derived from peripheral blood, sampled 28 days after the second AZD1222 dose. Receptor source: an adult who received the AZD1222 COVID-19 vaccine.

V usage is TRBV4-1 and J usage is TRBJ1-1; TRBD1 might be the D (6 bases). From germline, CDR1 is MGHRA and CDR2 YSYEKL. Trimming removed 8 bases from V and 1 base from J, with 20 bases in between. The CDR3 loop spans 16 amino acids. The CDR3 region is CASGPGRSRGNTEAFF. CDR3 nucleotides: TGCGCCAGCGGGCCGGGCAGGTCCAGGGGGAACACTGAAGCTTTCTTT.

This chain uses TRBV4-3 with TRBJ1-6; no clear D gene. The germline V and J ends were trimmed by 0 bases and 10 bases, with 16 bases remaining between them. CDR3 size: 16 residues. Germline CDR1 reads LGHNA; CDR2 reads YSLEER. The CDR3: CASSQEVGREESPLHF. CDR3 nucleotide sequence: TGCGCCAGCAGCCAAGAGGTGGGAAGGGAGGAATCACCCCTCCACTTT.

The chain employs TRBV4-1 and TRBJ1-1; D may be TRBD1 (5 bases). With 6 bases removed from V and 6 bases from J, the gap between germline ends came to 17 bases. This CDR3 has 14 amino acids. Germline V lookup: CDR1 MGHRA, CDR2 YSYEKL. CDR3: CASSHTRARAEAFF. The CDR3 coding sequence is TGCGCCAGCAGTCATACCAGGGCTAGAGCTGAAGCTTTCTTT.

The sample holds one count of this clone. The V and J genes are TRBV6-2 or TRBV6-3 and TRBJ2-2; TRBD1 might be the D (5 bases). The CDR3 is 16 amino acids. V gave up 3 bases and J gave up 3 bases, with 14 bases separating them. The germline V gene encodes CDR1 MNHEY and CDR2 SVGEGT. CDR3 DNA sequence: TGTGCCAGCAGTTATACCGCACAAGGGGACACCGGGGAGCTGTTTTTT. Translated: CASSYTAQGDTGELFF.

The genes are TRBV5-1 and TRBJ2-2; 13 bases are a match to TRBD2. The CDR3 loop spans 16 amino acids. Trimming took 6 bases from V and 4 from J; bases not matched to a gene: 6. Germline CDR1 and CDR2: SGHRS and YFSETQ. CDR3 residues: CASTGLAGVSTGELFF. For the CDR3, the DNA is TGCGCCAGCACCGGACTAGCGGGAGTAAGCACCGGGGAGCTGTTTTTT.

The chain combines TRBV6-4 with TRBJ1-1; weak D call: TRBD1 (5 bases). Per germline, CDR1 MRHNA and CDR2 SNTAGT. The CDR3 has 13 residues. Trimming pared 2 bases from V and 7 bases from J, leaving 11 bases between. For the CDR3, the DNA is TGTGCCAGCAGTGACGAACGGGGGAGTGAAGCTTTCTTT. The encoded protein is CASSDERGSEAFF.

The V gene is TRBV7-9, the J gene TRBJ1-2; no firm D call. V lost 2 bases, J lost 2 bases, and 12 bases lay in between. Germline CDR1 is SEHNR and CDR2 is FQNEAQ (reference sequence). The CDR3 is made up of 15 amino acids. CDR3 sequence reads: CASSLMGQANYGYTF. The CDR3 bases are TGTGCCAGCAGCTTAATGGGTCAGGCCAACTATGGCTACACCTTC.

CDR3 sequence (DNA): TGTGCCAGCAGTAAAAGCGTGGGTGAGACCCAGTACTTC. Translating it yields CASSKSVGETQYF. The rearrangement links TRBV27 to TRBJ2-5; no reliable D call. CDR3 size: 13 residues. Germline CDR1 reads MNHEY; CDR2 reads SMNVEV (reference sequence). V was pared by 5 bases and J by 5 bases, with 12 bases between.

This clone was found a few times. This chain connects TRBV9 to TRBJ1-2; a weak D match, TRBD1 (5 bases). V was cut by 6 bases and J by 2 bases, with 11 bases left in between. Germline V CDR1 and CDR2: SGDLS, YYNGEE. The CDR3 loop spans 13 amino acids. For the CDR3, the DNA is TGTGCCAGCAACAGAGACAGAAACTATGGCTACACCTTC. It translates to CASNRDRNYGYTF.

The genes are TRBV19 and TRBJ2-1; 9 bases match TRBD2. Looked up from germline, CDR1 is LNHDA and CDR2 is SQIVND (reference sequence). J gave up 9 bases and V 1 base, and 7 bases lay outside the gene matches. This CDR3 is built from 15 residues. Written as DNA, the CDR3 is TGTGCCAGTAGTATAGTTGCGGGGGGGCCAAGTGAGCAGTTCTTC. This codes for CASSIVAGGPSEQFF.

The V gene is TRBV19, the J gene TRBJ1-1; 8 nucleotides match TRBD1. This CDR3 region has 13 residues. From germline, CDR1 is LNHDA and CDR2 SQIVND (reference sequence). J was trimmed by 4 bases and V by 2 bases; bases with no gene match: 0. Here the CDR3 DNA reads TGTGCCAGTAGTATACAGGGGGCCACTGAAGCTTTCTTT. Protein product: CASSIQGATEAFF. Drawing the rest from reference TRBV19 and TRBJ1-1, the complete variable domain is DGGITQSPKYLFRKEGQNVTLSCEQNLNHDAMYWYRQDPGQGLRLIYYSQIVNDFQKGDIAEGYSVSREKKESFPLTVTSAQKNPTAFYLCASSIQGATEAFFGQGTRLTVV.

J is TRBJ1-1 and V is TRBV6-1; D unclear. The CDR3 runs 16 residues. Trimming shortened V by 0 bases and J by 4 bases, and 15 bases separated the two germline ends. The germline V gene encodes CDR1 MNHNS and CDR2 SASEGT. In nucleotides, the CDR3 is TGTGCCAGCAGTGAAGCATACTCCCTGGTTCTCACTGAAGCTTTCTTT. It yields the protein CASSEAYSLVLTEAFF.

V is TRBV4-2 and J is TRBJ2-1; TRBD2 matches 11 bases. The CDR3 covers 14 residues. Germline V gene data show CDR1 as LGHNA and CDR2 as YNFKEQ. With 6 bases clipped from V and 6 bases from J, the junction kept 4 bases outside the gene matches. As DNA, the CDR3 is TGTGCCAGCAGTGGCCTAGCGGGGGGCAATGAGCAGTTCTTC. Residues: CASSGLAGGNEQFF.

The chain has TRBV11-2 and TRBJ2-7; the D is unclear. Trimming pared 8 bases from V and 0 bases from J, leaving 14 bases between. The CDR3 totals 14 residues. Per germline, CDR1 SGHAT and CDR2 FQNNGV. The CDR3, as DNA: TGTGCCAGCTATGGTGGTGTGGGCTCCTACGAGCAGTACTTC. Protein product: CASYGGVGSYEQYF.

V is TRBV21-1 and J is TRBJ2-7. TRBV21-1 is termed a pseudogene. The CDR3 covers 14 residues. The chain's CDR3 is CASSKDPWSYEQYF. CDR3 in DNA: TGTGCCAGCAGCAAAGACCCGTGGTCCTACGAGCAGTACTTC.

This chain connects TRBV5-1 to TRBJ2-5; TRBD1 matches 10 bases. Germline CDR1 SGHRS, CDR2 YFSETQ. The CDR3 is 16 amino acids. Trimming at V came to 4 bases and at J to 5 bases, leaving 11 bases not matched to a gene. The CDR3 DNA is TGCGCCAGCAGCCTGGCGGGACAGGGGTCGGGGGAGACCCAGTACTTC. Translated: CASSLAGQGSGETQYF. Drawing the rest from reference TRBV5-1 and TRBJ2-5, the complete variable domain is KAGVTQTPRYLIKTRGQQVTLSCSPISGHRSVSWYQQTPGQGLQFLFEYFSETQRNKGNFPGRFSGRQFSNSRSEMNVSTLELGDSALYLCASSLAGQGSGETQYFGPGTRLLVL.

The chain combines TRBV6-2 or TRBV6-3 with TRBJ2-3; weak D call: TRBD1 (5 bases). With 5 bases removed from V and 4 bases from J, the gap between germline ends came to 16 bases. CDR3 length: 15 residues. The germline CDR1 and CDR2 sequences are MNHEY and SVGEGT. CDR3 residues: CASSDRAMWSDTQYF. The DNA for the CDR3 is TGTGCCAGCAGTGACAGAGCGATGTGGTCAGATACGCAGTATTTT.

This chain uses TRBV7-2 with TRBJ2-7; TRBD1 matches 9 bases. Looked up from germline, CDR1 is SGHTA and CDR2 is FQGNSA. The CDR3 extends over 17 amino acids. Losses at the gene ends were 5 bases for V and 2 bases for J; bases not matched to a gene: 13. The DNA of the CDR3 is TGTGCCAGCAGCACAAGGACAGGGGTGTACACACCCTACGAGCAGTACTTC. It yields the protein CASSTRTGVYTPYEQYF.

The rearrangement uses TRBV4-2 and TRBJ2-3, with D unclear. The CDR3 is 12 amino acids. V dropped 4 bases and J dropped 6 bases, with 8 bases sitting between them. Looked up from germline, CDR1 is LGHNA and CDR2 is YNFKEQ. The CDR3 coding sequence is TGTGCCAGCAGCCGCGATAGGGATACGCAGTATTTT. Its translation: CASSRDRDTQYF.

The chain employs TRBV27 and TRBJ2-7; D is undetermined. V lost 0 bases, J lost 8 bases, and 11 bases lay in between. The germline gives CDR1 MNHEY, CDR2 SMNVEV (reference sequence). The CDR3 loop spans 13 amino acids. CDR3 region: CASSLSSVLKQYF. The CDR3, as DNA: TGTGCCAGCAGTTTATCATCGGTTCTAAAGCAGTACTTC.

This sequence joins TRBV10-3 and TRBJ2-7, with a possible D match to TRBD1 (5 bases). The CDR3 sequence is 16 residues long. Germline assignment: CDR1 ENHRY and CDR2 SYGVKD. With 3 bases removed from V and 9 bases from J, the gap between germline ends came to 24 bases. The CDR3 reads CAISDSQVVLRGGQYF. The DNA of the CDR3 is TGTGCCATCAGTGACTCACAGGTTGTCCTACGAGGCGGGCAGTACTTC.